The text below deals with one T cell receptor beta chain. This entry comes from a study of T cell changes during pregnancy in multiple sclerosis. Sequenced by immunoSEQ multiplex PCR; TCRdb stores in-frame clones only, minus some. The profile shows tens of thousands of clones, about 94% of them singletons. Trimming removed 4 bases at V and 1 base at J, with 14 bases between. Germline assignment: CDR1 SEHNR and CDR2 FQNEAQ (reference sequence). This CDR3 is built from 16 residues. V gene TRBV7-9 combines with J gene TRBJ1-5, with a weak D call TRBD1 (5 bases). This TCR derives from a female donor with multiple sclerosis, enrolled in a pregnancy study. The specimen comprised peripheral blood, sampled in the third trimester of pregnancy. CDR3 protein: CASSYAGPKSNQPQHF. DNA of the CDR3: TGTGCCAGCAGCTACGCGGGACCGAAGAGCAATCAGCCCCAGCATTTT.